This T cell receptor (beta chain) was identified during a study of shared clonotypes between healthy human individuals. Some clones are missing from TCRdb's copy, which holds only in-frame ones; the method was immunoSEQ multiplex PCR. The sample has under 850,000 clones, over 90% seen once. Naive CD8 cells lacked CD45RO and underwent positive selection for CCR7, leaving out terminally differentiated effector memory CD45RA+ cells. Trimming at V came to 5 bases and at J to 2 bases, leaving 8 bases not matched to a gene. Germline-derived CDR1 and CDR2 are SEHNR and FQNEAQ (reference sequence). This CDR3 is 16 amino acids long.

The chain employs TRBV7-9 and TRBJ2-7; 11 bases map to TRBD2. The sample comprised naive CD8+ T cells sorted from blood. The source of this sequence is a man aged 30 to 45 in good health. This chain's CDR3 is CASSPGLAGTTYEQYF. As DNA, the CDR3 is TGTGCCAGCAGCCCTGGACTAGCGGGTACCACCTACGAGCAGTACTTC.